These 27 T cell receptor beta chains originate from one sample sequenced in a study of blood T cell repertoires in COVID-19. The method was immunoSEQ multiplex PCR; TCRdb's version includes in-frame clones alone and lacks a portion of them. The sample holds around 280,000 clones, approximately 86% seen once. Sample: peripheral blood. These receptors were obtained from a man between 65 and 80 years old with acute or convalescent COVID-19.

This sequence joins TRBV7-7 and TRBJ2-3; maybe TRBD2 (7 bases). The CDR3 is made up of 14 amino acids. The V end lost 8 bases, the J end lost 0 bases, and 12 bases lay between the germline ends. In germline, CDR1 is SSHAT, CDR2 FNYEAQ (reference sequence). CDR3 DNA sequence: TGTGCCAGCGCGGGCGGGGGCAGCACAGATACGCAGTATTTT. The encoded protein is CASAGGGSTDTQYF.

The J gene is TRBJ1-2, the V gene TRBV4-2; TRBD1 matches at 9 bases. The CDR3 is 16 residues long. V shed 4 bases, J shed 2 bases, and the junction held 8 bases outside the gene matches. Germline V lookup: CDR1 LGHNA, CDR2 YNFKEQ. In DNA, the CDR3 is TGTGCCAGCAGCCTACGCCGGACAGGGGAGAACTATGGCTACACCTTC. As protein: CASSLRRTGENYGYTF.

This chain uses TRBV5-5 with TRBJ1-1; D is perhaps TRBD1 (5 bases). The V gene's germline CDR1 is SGHKS and CDR2 YYEKEE (reference sequence). V was clipped by 2 bases and J by 2 bases, with 10 bases between them. This CDR3 is 14 amino acids long. The DNA for the CDR3 is TGTGCCAGCAGCTTATGGACAACTAACACTGAAGCTTTCTTT. Its protein is CASSLWTTNTEAFF.

V usage is TRBV3-1 (or the pseudogene TRBV3-2) and J usage is TRBJ1-1; D gene ambiguous. V lost 1 base and J lost 1, with 7 bases in between. The CDR3 spans 14 residues. CDR1 and CDR2 (germline): LGHDT, YNNKEL (reference sequence). The CDR3 DNA sequence: TGTGCCAGCAGCCAAGCGGGATCGAACACTGAAGCTTTCTTT. Its protein product is CASSQAGSNTEAFF.

The CDR3 region has the DNA TGCGCCAGCAGTCACCCGAGACAGGGGGCGAAAGGTGGCTACACCTTC. It yields the protein CASSHPRQGAKGGYTF. The chain recombines TRBV23-1 with TRBJ1-2; TRBD1 aligns across 10 bases. TRBV23-1 is filed as an ORF, its function uncertain. V was clipped by 3 bases and J by 7 bases; unmatched bases: 11. This CDR3 has 16 residues.

This clone was seen a few times. CDR3 coding DNA: TGTGCCAGCAGCTTAGCAGGACAGGGGAATCAGCCCCAGCATTTT. Protein: CASSLAGQGNQPQHF. The chain has TRBV7-9 and TRBJ1-5; 9 nucleotides align to TRBD1. V was pared by 0 bases and J by 4 bases, with 1 base of the junction left unmatched. Germline-derived CDR1 and CDR2 are SEHNR and FQNEAQ (reference sequence). This CDR3 contains 15 residues.

V gene TRBV7-9 combines with J gene TRBJ1-4; 7 nucleotides match TRBD1. Trimming removed 1 base from V and 0 bases from J; junction bases left unmatched: 5. Per the germline V gene, CDR1 is SEHNR and CDR2 is FQNEAQ (reference sequence). The CDR3 contains 17 residues. The CDR3 here is CASSLGQGRATNEKLFF. The CDR3 DNA reads TGTGCCAGCAGCTTAGGACAGGGCCGCGCAACTAATGAAAAACTGTTTTTT.

The gene calls are TRBV6-6 and TRBJ1-4; the match to TRBD1 covers 7 bases. Germline-derived CDR1 and CDR2 are MNHNY and SVGAGI (reference sequence). The CDR3 loop spans 14 amino acids. The trim removed 6 bases at V and 8 bases at J, leaving 9 bases unmatched. CDR3 amino acids: CASSWRTGGEKLFF. In DNA form, the CDR3 reads TGTGCCAGCAGCTGGCGGACAGGAGGGGAAAAACTGTTTTTT.

The J gene is TRBJ1-6, the V gene TRBV5-1; perhaps TRBD1 as D (5 bases). Deletions cut 4 bases from V and 0 bases from J, with 11 bases between. CDR1 is SGHRS, CDR2 YFSETQ, per germline. The CDR3 covers 16 residues. CDR3 nucleotide sequence: TGCGCCAGCAGCGAAGACAGAAGCTCCTATAATTCACCCCTCCACTTT. Amino acids: CASSEDRSSYNSPLHF.

The V gene is TRBV5-1, the J gene TRBJ1-1; D gene uncertain. Trimming left V 2 bases short and J 2 bases short, with 10 bases between. Germline values: CDR1 SGHRS, CDR2 YFSETQ. There are 14 residues in the CDR3. The CDR3 sequence is CASSFAAGNTEAFF. The CDR3 DNA reads TGCGCCAGCAGCTTTGCTGCGGGAAACACTGAAGCTTTCTTT.

This sequence joins TRBV19 and TRBJ1-5, with D possibly being TRBD1 (5 bases). The CDR3 has 18 amino acids. V lost 3 bases and J 0 bases, leaving 18 bases between the germline ends. In germline, CDR1 is LNHDA, CDR2 SQIVND (reference sequence). The CDR3 is CASSIGWRGKNSNQPQHF. CDR3 nucleotide sequence: TGTGCCAGTAGTATTGGTTGGAGGGGAAAAAATAGCAATCAGCCCCAGCATTTT.

CDR3 amino acids: CASSQSPQAGGHRGEQYF. Written as DNA, the CDR3 is TGTGCCAGCAGCCAGTCGCCTCAAGCGGGGGGGCACCGTGGCGAGCAGTACTTC. This chain connects TRBV3-1 (or the pseudogene TRBV3-2) to TRBJ2-7; 10 bases map to TRBD2. CDR1 is LGHDT, CDR2 YNNKEL, per germline (reference sequence). Trimming cost V 3 bases and J 6 bases; bases outside gene matches: 17. CDR3 size: 18 residues.

The sample holds a few counts of this clone. This rearrangement joins TRBV9 to TRBJ2-5; D is undetermined. The CDR3 extends over 13 amino acids. V was cut by 1 base and J by 0 bases, with 4 bases left in between. Germline V gene data show CDR1 as SGDLS and CDR2 as YYNGEE. The CDR3 DNA is TGTGCCAGCAGCGTACAGAACCAAGAGACCCAGTACTTC. Translated, it gives CASSVQNQETQYF.

The rearrangement uses TRBV9 and TRBJ2-7; D is ambiguous. Trimming stripped 1 base from V and 0 bases from J, with 17 bases between. The CDR3 totals 17 residues. CDR1 and CDR2 from the germline V gene are SGDLS and YYNGEE. The CDR3 DNA reads as TGTGCCAGCAGCGTAAGTCCCAGGCCGAAGCTCTCCTACGAGCAGTACTTC. Protein product: CASSVSPRPKLSYEQYF.

The chain uses TRBV9 and TRBJ2-5; 9 bases are a match to TRBD2. The J segment lost 2 bases and the V segment lost 2 bases, leaving 7 bases of the junction unmatched. From germline, CDR1 is SGDLS and CDR2 YYNGEE. The CDR3 spans 16 residues. CDR3 sequence (DNA): TGTGCCAGCAGCGTGAGGTCTACTAGCGGGCAAGAGACCCAGTACTTC. Its protein product is CASSVRSTSGQETQYF. The complete variable domain, with remaining parts taken from reference TRBV9 and TRBJ2-5, reads DSGVTQTPKHLITATGQRVTLRCSPRSGDLSVYWYQQSLDQGLQFLIQYYNGEERAKGNILERFSAQQFPDLHSELNLSSLELGDSALYFCASSVRSTSGQETQYFGPGTRLLVL.

The chain joins TRBV3-1 (or the pseudogene TRBV3-2) to TRBJ2-5; 13 nucleotides line up with TRBD2. CDR1 is LGHDT and CDR2 is YNNKEL in the germline V gene (reference sequence). This CDR3 spans 15 amino acids. V lost 4 bases to trimming and J lost 5 bases; unmatched junction nucleotides: 4. CDR3 in DNA: TGTGCCAGCAGCCGCACTAGCGGGGGGGTGGAGACCCAGTACTTC. Translating gives CASSRTSGGVETQYF.

This chain uses TRBV29-1 with TRBJ1-2, with no clear D. Trimming left V 6 bases short and J 6 bases short, with 14 bases between. The CDR3 contains 12 residues. In germline, CDR1 is SQVTM, CDR2 ANQGSEA. This CDR3 is CSVLVGLNGYTF. CDR3 nucleotide sequence: TGCAGCGTGTTGGTTGGGCTAAATGGCTACACCTTC.

The rearrangement links TRBV7-2 to TRBJ2-5; D not certain. The germline V gene encodes CDR1 SGHTA and CDR2 FQGNSA. This CDR3 region has 13 residues. Trimming stripped 2 bases from V and 5 bases from J, with 9 bases between. CDR3 loop: CASSLSSWETQYF. As DNA, the CDR3 is TGTGCCAGCAGCTTATCCAGTTGGGAGACCCAGTACTTC.

In this sample, this clone turned up a few times. The rearrangement joins TRBV10-3 to TRBJ1-1; D is perhaps TRBD1 (6 bases). This CDR3 spans 13 amino acids. The V end was cut by 6 bases, the J end by 3 bases, with 11 bases between. CDR1 and CDR2 (germline): ENHRY, SYGVKD. The CDR3 nucleotides read TGTGCCATCAGCTTACAGGGTCACACTGAAGCTTTCTTT. It specifies CAISLQGHTEAFF.

The genes are TRBV27 and TRBJ1-1; 7 bases are a match to TRBD1. With 5 bases clipped from V and 1 base from J, the junction kept 4 bases outside the gene matches. Germline CDR1 is MNHEY and CDR2 is SMNVEV (reference sequence). The CDR3 spans 14 residues. The CDR3 spells CASSDRQGNTEAFF. In DNA form, the CDR3 reads TGTGCCAGCAGTGACCGACAGGGGAACACTGAAGCTTTCTTT.

This chain connects TRBV7-3 to TRBJ1-2; the D gene is possibly TRBD1 (5 bases). The length of the CDR3 is 13 residues. The V gene lost 3 bases and the J gene lost 2 bases, with 7 bases spanning the gap. Germline V gene sequence: CDR1 SGHTA, CDR2 FQGTGA. DNA of the CDR3: TGTGCCAGCAGCTTGGACACCAACTATGGCTACACCTTC. Translated: CASSLDTNYGYTF.

This chain links TRBV21-1 with TRBJ1-1. TRBV21-1 is assigned pseudogene status. The CDR3 is made up of 10 amino acids. Written as DNA, the CDR3 is TGTGCCAGCAACGAGGGAGAAGCTTTCTTT. Translation: CASNEGEAFF.

The rearrangement joins TRBV5-4 to TRBJ2-5; TRBD1 matches at 7 bases. Germline lookup yields CDR1 SGHNT and CDR2 YYREEE (reference sequence). V was clipped by 3 bases and J by 2 bases; unmatched bases: 7. This CDR3 has 15 residues. As DNA, the CDR3 is TGTGCCAGCAGCTCGCCGGACAGGTCGCAAGAGACCCAGTACTTC. The encoded protein is CASSSPDRSQETQYF. Full variable domain (rest looked up from reference TRBV5-4 and TRBJ2-5): ETGVTQSPTHLIKTRGQQVTLRCSSQSGHNTVSWYQQALGQGPQFIFQYYREEENGRGNFPPRFSGLQFPNYSSELNVNALELDDSALYLCASSSPDRSQETQYFGPGTRLLVL.

The V gene is TRBV21-1, the J gene TRBJ2-1; the table's D gene call, TRBD2, was not cross checked with the DNA. TRBV21-1 is tagged as a pseudogene. The CDR3 loop spans 14 amino acids. The CDR3 nucleotides are TGTGCCAGCAGCAAAGCCGGAGGGCTGAATGAGCAGTTCTTC. Its translation is CASSKAGGLNEQFF.

The V call is TRBV7-2, the J call TRBJ1-2, with 8 bases fitting TRBD1. The CDR3 covers 13 residues. CDR1 is SGHTA, CDR2 FQGNSA, per germline. The junction had 6 bases not matched to a gene; V was cut back by 8 bases and J by 4 bases. The CDR3 nucleotides read TGTGCCAGCTCCGAACAGGGGGTCTATGGCTACACCTTC. This codes for CASSEQGVYGYTF.

Note on this clone: This sample includes further DNA sequences coding for the same CDR3. This chain joins TRBV5-1 and TRBJ1-1, with a possible D match to TRBD1 (6 bases). V was pared by 0 bases and J by 1 base, with 7 bases between. Germline-derived CDR1 and CDR2 are SGHRS and YFSETQ. The CDR3 consists of 14 residues. The CDR3 is CASSLGGGNTEAFF. The CDR3 region has the DNA TGCGCCAGCAGCTTGGGAGGGGGGAACACTGAAGCTTTCTTT. The variable domain in full, completed from reference TRBV5-1 and TRBJ1-1, reads KAGVTQTPRYLIKTRGQQVTLSCSPISGHRSVSWYQQTPGQGLQFLFEYFSETQRNKGNFPGRFSGRQFSNSRSEMNVSTLELGDSALYLCASSLGGGNTEAFFGQGTRLTVV.

The CDR3 is CASALSGGADGNGELFF. The CDR3 DNA follows: TGCGCCAGCGCCCTAAGCGGGGGGGCCGATGGTAACGGGGAGCTGTTTTTT. V and J are TRBV5-1 and TRBJ2-2, with 10 bases aligning to TRBD2. The germline CDR1 and CDR2 sequences are SGHRS and YFSETQ. V lost 7 bases and J lost 7; bases outside the gene matches: 16. The CDR3 sequence is 17 residues long.